This T cell receptor (beta chain) was found in a study of molecular identifiers for immune sequencing clone quantification (dated 2018 in TCRdb). Looking at the study overall: For a replicate experiment, RNA from approximately 20,000 or 100,000 naive CD8 T cells was divided into five aliquots, of which four were sequenced. This methods study benchmarked molecular-identifier clustering-based TCR repertoire sequencing (MIDCIRS) and TCR RNA copy counting, using CD8 T cells to do so. Findings and caveats that apply to the study as a whole: Highly expanded clone sizes could be underestimated if identical TCR molecules share a barcode. Clones above 20 RNA copies held over 98% of molecules in CMV-specific effector cells but under 1% in naive cells. When barcode sub-clustering was left out, chimeric consensus sequences inflated TCR diversity, with chimeras reaching as high as 47%. Modeling indicated approximately 3 TCR RNA copies recovered per cell, compared with about 9.7 by digital PCR, which implies a capture efficiency of around 31%. The naive libraries included spiked-in Jurkat TCR RNA (fewer than eleven copies' worth), and this RNA is not part of the donor repertoire. Spiked-in Jurkat TCR RNA equivalent to a single cell was reported to be detectable even among some 910,000 naive CD8 T cells.

Taken from cysteine to phenylalanine, the CDR3 has 12 residues. Only the CDR3 portion is preserved as DNA: 36 bases, with reading frame beginning at the first base. In the germline V gene (reference sequence), CDR1 corresponds to DFQATT and CDR2 to SNEGSKA. Libraries of naive CD8 T cells were built from around 20,000 to 1,000,000 sorted cells, with 10%, 30% or 50% of the purified RNA used. Naive CD8 T cells were FACS-sorted as CD8+CD4-CCR7+CD45RA+ on a BD FACSAria II into RLT Plus buffer. Around 10 TCR copies' worth of Jurkat RNA were spiked into about 20,000-1,100,000 naive CD8 T cell samples to test detection sensitivity. CD8 T cells were enriched with RosetteSep CD8+ T Cell Enrichment Cocktail and Ficoll-Paque, followed by ACK red cell lysis. Only a few counts were recorded for this clonotype. This receptor's antigen is unknown. Per-base qualities were not stored, and no clone one base away is much larger.

The method behind the library was PCR. The sample was run on a NextSeq 500. Preparation of bulk TCR libraries followed a previously described approach, with the TCR primers listed in Table S5. Purification of total RNA was performed with the Qiagen AllPrep DNA/RNA kit. Before analysis, reads from multiple sequencing runs of the same library were pooled. Per the original workflow: Reads were retained only if their TCR constant sequence matched exactly, and those retained reads were trimmed to 150 nt and grouped according to their 12-nt molecular barcodes. Reads in each barcode group were sub-clustered using a 15% Levenshtein threshold, and a quality-weighted consensus sequence was built for each RNA molecule. Non-functional sequences were removed, as were lower-count sequences one edit away from another. On the basis of fitting two negative binomial distributions, barcode sub-clusters with fewer than 20% of the maximum read count were discarded. TCRdb ran its own pipeline on the public reads, namely fastp trimming at Q25 and MiXCR clone calling, and kept in-frame beta chains. One record per CDR3 amino acid sequence lists the most common genes and DNA. These V and J calls are TCRdb output, not the study's own analysis. The sample table holds more than 550,000 distinct CDR3 sequences, of which around 25% were seen once. The ten largest account for about 0.78% of the sample.

Sequenced input: naive CD8+ T cells from blood, with Jurkat cell RNA spiked in. The sample's cell subset or site label, in plain terms: FACS-sorted CD8+CD4-CCR7+CD45RA+ naive T cells. The receptor was isolated from a human donor in good health. Some libraries in this study had Jurkat cell RNA spiked in. The chain joins TRBV20-1 to TRBJ2-3, with 10 central nucleotides matching TRBD2. The base sequence is TGCAGCTCGAGCGGGGGGGGAGATACGCAGTATTTT. Translated, this gives CSSSGGGDTQYF.